Each of the 8 T cell receptor beta chains below was sequenced from the same sample in a study of T cell responses to AZD1222 COVID-19 vaccine. Measured with immunoSEQ multiplex PCR; TCRdb has only the in-frame clones, and not every one. The sample consists of 75,000 to 100,000 clones, approximately 83% of them appearing once. Sample: peripheral blood, taken on day 0 of AZD1222 vaccination. All receptors derive from an adult in good health.

A word on this clone: The sample holds other DNA sequences that translate to the same CDR3. The CDR3 is CATSRETENTEAFF. The CDR3, as DNA: TGTGCCACCAGCAGAGAAACAGAGAACACTGAAGCTTTCTTT. The chain couples TRBV15 to TRBJ1-1; no clear D gene. V gave up 0 bases and J gave up 1 base, with 6 bases separating them. Per the germline V gene, CDR1 is LNHNV and CDR2 is YYDKDF (reference sequence). The CDR3 runs 14 residues.

This clone showed up just once. The sample contains more than one DNA sequence encoding this CDR3. The V call is TRBV11-2, the J call TRBJ1-2; 8 bases match TRBD1. Losses at the gene ends were 1 base for V and 7 bases for J; bases not matched to a gene: 2. The CDR3 has 13 amino acids. CDR1 and CDR2 from the germline V gene are SGHAT and FQNNGV. CDR3 in DNA: TGTGCCAGCAGCTTAGGGACAGGGTCTGGCTACACCTTC. Its translation: CASSLGTGSGYTF.

The rearrangement links TRBV19 to TRBJ2-5, with D tentatively TRBD1 (6 bases). The CDR3 covers 13 residues. Trimming removed 6 bases from V and 5 bases from J, with 13 bases in between. CDR1 and CDR2 (germline): LNHDA, SQIVND (reference sequence). Written as DNA, the CDR3 is TGTGCCAGTAGGGCGGACAGTACGGAGACCCAGTACTTC. This encodes CASRADSTETQYF.

The chain joins TRBV5-1 to TRBJ2-2; D possibly corresponds to TRBD1 (6 bases). The CDR3 consists of 17 residues. Germline assignment: CDR1 SGHRS and CDR2 YFSETQ. V dropped 2 bases and J dropped 0 bases, with 14 bases sitting between them. CDR3 region: CASSFYTGWSNTGELFF. CDR3 bases: TGCGCCAGCAGCTTTTATACAGGGTGGTCGAACACCGGGGAGCTGTTTTTT.

The V gene is TRBV15, the J gene TRBJ2-7; D may be TRBD2 (6 bases). This CDR3 has 15 amino acids. The V and J ends lost 1 base and 1 base respectively, with 11 bases between them. The germline gives CDR1 LNHNV, CDR2 YYDKDF (reference sequence). CDR3 sequence: CATSRAGGSSYEQYF. The CDR3 DNA reads TGTGCCACCAGCAGAGCTGGGGGGAGTTCCTACGAGCAGTACTTC.

DNA of the CDR3: TGCGCCAGCAGAGGCCCTAAGGCCGGGGAGCTGTTTTTT. Its protein product is CASRGPKAGELFF. This chain links TRBV10-1 with TRBJ2-2; D is uncertain. Germline assignment: CDR1 WNHNN and CDR2 SYGVQD (reference sequence). Trimming pared 6 bases from V and 6 bases from J, leaving 11 bases between. The CDR3 sequence is 13 residues long.

This clone was detected a few times. The chain combines TRBV5-1 with TRBJ1-6; D is uncertain. The CDR3 extends over 13 amino acids. Germline CDR1 SGHRS, CDR2 YFSETQ. V was clipped by 4 bases and J by 13 bases, with 15 bases between them. CDR3: CASSTDGIKPLHF. CDR3 sequence (DNA): TGCGCCAGCAGCACGGACGGAATCAAGCCCCTCCACTTT.

The rearrangement links TRBV30 to TRBJ2-1; no firm D call. V gave up 5 bases and J gave up 0 bases, with 14 bases separating them. The germline V gene has CDR1 GTSNPN and CDR2 SVGIG (reference sequence). The CDR3 is made up of 15 amino acids. CDR3 bases: TGTGCCTGGTCCCCTGTCGGAAGCTCCTACAATGAGCAGTTCTTC. Amino acid sequence: CAWSPVGSSYNEQFF.